The 19 T cell receptor beta chains reported below all come from one sample, sequenced in a study of blood T cell repertoires in COVID-19. TCRdb keeps only in-frame clones here, not all; method: immunoSEQ multiplex PCR. Seen here are about 250,000 clones, around 86% observed once, and the top ten hold around 1.8%. Material: PBMCs or T cells enriched from blood (not recorded which). These receptors were taken from a man aged 35 to 55 who had recovered from COVID-19.

V is TRBV2 and J is TRBJ1-6; 9 bases are shared with TRBD1. Germline V gene sequence: CDR1 SNHLY, CDR2 FYNNEI. V was clipped by 6 bases and J by 10 bases; unmatched bases: 4. The CDR3 is made up of 13 amino acids. The CDR3 loop reads CASRGQGQSPLHF. CDR3 bases: TGTGCCAGCAGAGGACAGGGGCAATCACCCCTCCACTTT.

V usage is TRBV30 and J usage is TRBJ1-2; D is perhaps TRBD1 (6 bases). The V end lost 2 bases, the J end lost 7 bases, and 17 bases lay between the germline ends. The germline V gene has CDR1 GTSNPN and CDR2 SVGIG (reference sequence). The CDR3 extends over 14 amino acids. CDR3 sequence (DNA): TGTGCCTGGAGTAAAGGACAGATCCTTTCTGGCTACACCTTC. As protein: CAWSKGQILSGYTF.

The chain couples TRBV7-9 to TRBJ2-5; 7 bases fit TRBD2. With V trimmed by 3 bases and J by 4 bases, 8 bases remained unmatched. Germline CDR1 reads SEHNR; CDR2 reads FQNEAQ (reference sequence). The CDR3 sequence is 15 residues long. CDR3 nucleotides: TGTGCCAGCAGCTTGGGCGGGGGAGGAGGAGAGACCCAGTACTTC. The encoded protein is CASSLGGGGGETQYF.

The chain uses TRBV5-1 and TRBJ2-7; D perhaps matches TRBD2 (6 bases). The CDR3 totals 13 residues. With 0 bases removed from V and 5 bases from J, the gap between germline ends came to 9 bases. From germline, CDR1 is SGHRS and CDR2 YFSETQ. CDR3 in DNA: TGCGCCAGCAGCTTGGGGGCTAGCGACGAGCAGTACTTC. This sequence encodes CASSLGASDEQYF. The full variable domain, with the rest looked up from reference TRBV5-1 and TRBJ2-7, is KAGVTQTPRYLIKTRGQQVTLSCSPISGHRSVSWYQQTPGQGLQFLFEYFSETQRNKGNFPGRFSGRQFSNSRSEMNVSTLELGDSALYLCASSLGASDEQYFGPGTRLTVT.

V gene TRBV11-2 combines with J gene TRBJ2-7, with 11 nucleotides matching TRBD2. V lost 1 base to trimming and J lost 3 bases; unmatched junction nucleotides: 5. The CDR3 sequence is 16 residues long. CDR1 and CDR2 from the germline V gene are SGHAT and FQNNGV. The CDR3 loop is CASSLGGTSGYYEQYF. Written as DNA, the CDR3 is TGTGCCAGCAGCTTAGGTGGGACTAGCGGCTACTACGAGCAGTACTTC.

The rearrangement joins TRBV2 to TRBJ2-5, with 7 positions matching TRBD1. This CDR3 comprises 13 residues. Germline V gives CDR1 SNHLY, CDR2 FYNNEI. V trimming: 7 bases; J trimming: 2 bases; junction bases outside the gene matches: 4. The CDR3 region is CASKGTAQETQYF. The CDR3 DNA sequence: TGTGCCAGCAAAGGGACAGCTCAAGAGACCCAGTACTTC.

The chain joins TRBV9 to TRBJ2-1; TRBD2 aligns across 8 bases. This CDR3 region has 14 residues. Germline loops: CDR1 SGDLS, CDR2 YYNGEE. The V segment lost 2 bases and the J segment 8 bases; nucleotides outside the gene matches: 6. The CDR3 nucleotides are TGTGCCAGCAGCGTCCCCACCGGGGGGGATGAGCAGTTCTTC. Translating gives CASSVPTGGDEQFF. Full variable domain (remainder filled in from reference TRBV9 and TRBJ2-1): DSGVTQTPKHLITATGQRVTLRCSPRSGDLSVYWYQQSLDQGLQFLIQYYNGEERAKGNILERFSAQQFPDLHSELNLSSLELGDSALYFCASSVPTGGDEQFFGPGTRLTVL.

The table lists this clone with a few counts. V is TRBV21-1 and J is TRBJ2-7; TRBD2 reflects the table's D call only, with no check against the DNA. TRBV21-1 is marked as a pseudogene. The CDR3 loop spans 21 amino acids. CDR3 residues: CASRIFPLGTSASSPTYEQYF. The CDR3 DNA reads as TGTGCCAGCAGAATCTTTCCCCTGGGGACTAGCGCCTCTTCACCTACCTACGAGCAGTACTTC.

The chain couples TRBV27 to TRBJ2-6; maybe TRBD1 (6 bases). V was trimmed by 5 bases and J by 4 bases, leaving 12 bases between them. Germline CDR1 and CDR2: MNHEY and SMNVEV (reference sequence). This CDR3 has 15 residues. CDR3 bases: TGTGCCAGCAGTGGCCCAGGGGTCGGGGCCAACGTCCTGACTTTC. Protein sequence: CASSGPGVGANVLTF.

The rearrangement joins TRBV18 to TRBJ2-2; 9 bases fit TRBD2. Germline assignment: CDR1 KGHSH and CDR2 LQKENI. V dropped 6 bases and J dropped 3; count of bases not matched to a gene: 5. This CDR3 is built from 15 residues. CDR3 in amino acids: CASSPTSGHTGELFF. The CDR3 region has the DNA TGTGCCAGCTCCCCAACTAGCGGGCACACCGGGGAGCTGTTTTTT.

As concerns this clone: One end of the junction does not line up with germline, which may come from a read error. This chain joins TRBV7-2 and TRBJ2-1; D may be TRBD2 (6 bases). This CDR3 is built from 14 residues. Germline V CDR1 and CDR2: SGHTA, FQGNSA. CDR3 residues: CASTLSSGLYEQFF. DNA for the CDR3: TGTGCCAGCACCTTATCGAGCGGACTATATGAGCAGTTCTTC.

The chain links TRBV7-2 to TRBJ1-2; 7 bases match TRBD1. The V segment lost 0 bases and the J segment 4 bases; nucleotides outside the gene matches: 2. Germline values: CDR1 SGHTA, CDR2 FQGNSA. The CDR3 runs to 14 residues. Written as DNA, the CDR3 is TGTGCCAGCAGCTTAGCCGGGACAGCCTATGGCTACACCTTC. It translates to CASSLAGTAYGYTF.

The chain has TRBV30 and TRBJ1-1; no definite D call. V was shortened by 0 bases and J by 3 bases, with 8 bases between the two germline ends. Germline V gives CDR1 GTSNPN, CDR2 SVGIG (reference sequence). The CDR3 consists of 13 residues. The CDR3 loop is CAWSVRGDTEAFF. CDR3 DNA sequence: TGTGCCTGGAGTGTACGCGGGGACACTGAAGCTTTCTTT.

This clone appeared a single time. The chain recombines TRBV5-1 with TRBJ2-3; no definite D call. The CDR3 consists of 15 residues. V lost 2 bases to trimming and J lost 0 bases, with 10 bases between them. Germline V gene lookup returns CDR1 SGHRS and CDR2 YFSETQ. In DNA, the CDR3 is TGCGCCAGCAGCTTACTACGGAGTAGCACAGATACGCAGTATTTT. Protein sequence: CASSLLRSSTDTQYF.

The genes are TRBV5-4 and TRBJ1-2; 9 bases align to TRBD1. This CDR3 comprises 15 residues. Losses at the gene ends were 0 bases for V and 8 bases for J; bases not matched to a gene: 8. Per the germline V gene, CDR1 is SGHNT and CDR2 is YYREEE (reference sequence). Written as DNA, the CDR3 is TGTGCCAGCAGCTTGGTTCACGGGACAGGGAACGGCTACACCTTC. Amino acids: CASSLVHGTGNGYTF. The full variable domain, its missing parts supplied by reference TRBV5-4 and TRBJ1-2, is ETGVTQSPTHLIKTRGQQVTLRCSSQSGHNTVSWYQQALGQGPQFIFQYYREEENGRGNFPPRFSGLQFPNYSSELNVNALELDDSALYLCASSLVHGTGNGYTFGSGTRLTVV.

The chain recombines TRBV10-2 with TRBJ1-2; a possible D gene is TRBD1 (5 bases). The CDR3 sequence is 14 residues long. V was trimmed by 3 bases and J by 1 base, leaving 9 bases between them. Per germline, CDR1 WSHSY and CDR2 SAAADI. The CDR3 DNA sequence: TGCGCCAGCAGTGATCAGGGAAGTAACTATGGCTACACCTTC. Translating gives CASSDQGSNYGYTF.

The chain links TRBV6-5 to TRBJ1-1; weak D call: TRBD1 (6 bases). The CDR3 contains 14 residues. Germline V CDR1 and CDR2: MNHEY, SVGAGI. V dropped 6 bases and J dropped 6 bases, with 17 bases sitting between them. The CDR3 sequence is CASSPPGARAEAFF. In DNA form, the CDR3 reads TGTGCCAGCAGCCCCCCAGGGGCTCGGGCTGAAGCTTTCTTT.

The CDR3 loop is CASSLRTSGYYEQYF. Written as DNA, the CDR3 is TGTGCCAGCAGCTTAAGGACTAGCGGGTACTACGAGCAGTACTTC. The chain uses TRBV7-8 and TRBJ2-7, with 11 positions matching TRBD2. CDR1 and CDR2 (germline): SGHVS, FQNEAQ. The CDR3 runs to 15 residues. The ends lost 2 bases at V and 3 bases at J; junction bases unmatched: 3.

The V and J genes are TRBV9 and TRBJ1-5; D is ambiguous. V shed 4 bases and J shed 2 bases, with 13 bases lying between them. The CDR3 loop spans 15 amino acids. Germline CDR1 is SGDLS and CDR2 is YYNGEE. CDR3 DNA: TGTGCCAGCAGCCTAGGGCCATTGGGCAATCAGCCCCAGCATTTT. The encoded protein is CASSLGPLGNQPQHF.